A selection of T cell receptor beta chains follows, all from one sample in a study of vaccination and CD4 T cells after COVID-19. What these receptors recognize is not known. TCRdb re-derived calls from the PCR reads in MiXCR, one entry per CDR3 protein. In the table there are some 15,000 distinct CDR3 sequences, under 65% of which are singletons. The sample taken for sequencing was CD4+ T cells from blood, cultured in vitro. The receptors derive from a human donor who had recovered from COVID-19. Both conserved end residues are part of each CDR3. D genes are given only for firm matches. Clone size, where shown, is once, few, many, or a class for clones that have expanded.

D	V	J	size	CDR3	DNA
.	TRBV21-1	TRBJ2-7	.	CASSKTDKGKAYEQYF	TGTGCCAGCAGCAAAACGGATAAGGGAAAGGCCTACGAGCAGTACTTC
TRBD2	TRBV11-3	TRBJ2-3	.	CASSPSGGADTQYF	TGTGCCAGCAGCCCTAGCGGGGGGGCTGATACGCAGTATTTT
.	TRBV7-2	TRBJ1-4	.	CASSSGQTSTNEKLFF	TGTGCCAGCAGCTCCGGACAGACGTCAACTAATGAAAAACTGTTTTTT
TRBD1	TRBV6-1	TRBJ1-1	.	CASRSDRGLYTEAFF	TGTGCCAGCAGGTCCGACAGGGGGTTGTACACTGAAGCTTTCTTT
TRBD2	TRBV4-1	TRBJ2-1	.	CASSQGLKRDSYNEQFF	TGCGCCAGCAGCCAGGGACTCAAGCGGGATTCCTACAATGAGCAGTTCTTC
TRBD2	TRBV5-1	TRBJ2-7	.	CASSPYSGGDEQYF	TGCGCCAGCAGCCCCTATAGCGGGGGGGACGAGCAGTACTTC
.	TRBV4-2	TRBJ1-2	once	CASSDRGEAGYTF	TGTGCCAGCAGCGACCGAGGGGAGGCTGGCTACACCTTC
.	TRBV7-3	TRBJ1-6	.	CASSFVSPLHF	TGTGCCAGCAGCTTTGTGTCACCCCTCCACTTT
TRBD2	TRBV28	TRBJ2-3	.	CASSFGTVAAGGPSTDTQYF	TGTGCCAGCAGTTTTGGGACAGTCGCAGCGGGAGGGCCGAGCACAGATACGCAGTATTTT
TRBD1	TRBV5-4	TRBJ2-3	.	CASSRGQGNSDTQYF	TGTGCCAGCAGCCGGGGACAGGGCAATTCGGATACGCAGTATTTT
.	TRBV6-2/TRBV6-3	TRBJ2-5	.	CASSRGSEGFETQYF	TGTGCCAGCAGCCGCGGGTCCGAAGGATTCGAGACCCAGTACTTC
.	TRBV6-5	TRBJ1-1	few	CASSYLGKVNTEAFF	TGTGCCAGCAGTTACCTGGGCAAGGTGAACACTGAAGCTTTCTTT
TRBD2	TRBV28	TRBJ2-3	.	CASSLPGGRADTQYF	TGTGCCAGCAGCCTACCCGGGGGGAGGGCAGATACGCAGTATTTT
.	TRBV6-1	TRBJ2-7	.	CASSRGEGYEQYF	TGTGCCAGCAGCAGGGGGGAGGGCTACGAGCAGTACTTC
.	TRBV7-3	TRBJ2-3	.	CASSLKPRQTGNQDTQYF	TGTGCCAGCAGCTTAAAACCCCGACAGACCGGCAATCAAGATACGCAGTATTTT
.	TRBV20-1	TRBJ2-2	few	CSARDRRAGTGELFF	TGCAGTGCTAGAGATCGAAGGGCTGGCACCGGGGAGCTGTTTTTT
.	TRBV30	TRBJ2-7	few	CAWSFGETPYEQYF	TGTGCCTGGAGTTTCGGGGAAACCCCCTACGAGCAGTACTTC
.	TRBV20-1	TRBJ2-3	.	CSASERTDTQYF	TGCAGTGCTTCTGAGCGCACAGATACGCAGTATTTT
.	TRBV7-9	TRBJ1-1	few	CASSFEGNTEAFF	TGTGCCAGCAGCTTCGAGGGGAACACTGAAGCTTTCTTT
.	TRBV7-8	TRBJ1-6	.	CASSSGQQNSPLHF	TGTGCCAGCAGCTCCGGTCAGCAAAATTCACCCCTCCACTTT
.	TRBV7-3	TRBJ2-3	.	CASSLLNPDTQYF	TGTGCCAGCAGCTTACTCAATCCAGATACGCAGTATTTT
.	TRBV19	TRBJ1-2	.	CASSIVEGNYGYTF	TGTGCCAGTAGTATAGTTGAGGGGAATTATGGCTACACCTTC
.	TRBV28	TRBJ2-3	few	CASSPARGTDTQYF	TGTGCCAGCAGTCCGGCCCGAGGGACAGATACGCAGTATTTT
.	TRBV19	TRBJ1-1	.	CASSTDLYTEAFF	TGTGCCAGTAGTACCGACTTATACACTGAAGCTTTCTTT
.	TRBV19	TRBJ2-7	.	CASSPRGGEQYF	TGTGCCAGTAGTCCCAGGGGAGGGGAGCAGTACTTC
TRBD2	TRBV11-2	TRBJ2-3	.	CASSLSRREGRDTQYF	TGTGCCAGCAGCTTATCCAGACGGGAGGGCCGGGATACGCAGTATTTT
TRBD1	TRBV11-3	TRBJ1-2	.	CASSLTGSRGYTF	TGTGCCAGCAGCTTGACAGGGTCTCGCGGCTACACCTTC
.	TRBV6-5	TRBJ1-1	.	CASSFLENTEAFF	TGTGCCAGCAGTTTTCTGGAGAACACTGAAGCTTTCTTT
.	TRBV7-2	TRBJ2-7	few	CASSLGPGTYEQYF	TGTGCCAGCAGCTTAGGTCCTGGAACCTACGAGCAGTACTTC
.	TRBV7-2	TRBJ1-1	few	CASSPMSEAFF	TGTGCCAGCAGCCCGATGAGTGAGGCTTTCTTT
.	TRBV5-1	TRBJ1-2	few	CASSVEGTGGYTF	TGCGCCAGCAGCGTGGAGGGTACGGGCGGCTACACCTTC
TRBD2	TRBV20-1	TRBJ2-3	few	CSARDPTSGRAVDTQYF	TGCAGTGCTAGAGATCCGACTAGCGGGAGGGCCGTAGATACGCAGTATTTT
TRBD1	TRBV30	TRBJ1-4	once	CAWSIRGEKLFF	TGTGCCTGGAGTATCAGGGGGGAAAAACTGTTTTTT
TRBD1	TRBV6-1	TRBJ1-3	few	CASSRGQGGNTIYF	TGTGCCAGCAGCCGCGGACAGGGAGGAAACACCATATATTTT
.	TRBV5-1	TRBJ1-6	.	CASSTGTENSPLHF	TGCGCCAGCAGCACCGGGACGGAGAATTCACCCCTCCACTTT
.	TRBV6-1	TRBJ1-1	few	CASKDRQPNTEAFF	TGTGCCAGCAAAGACCGACAACCGAACACTGAAGCTTTCTTT
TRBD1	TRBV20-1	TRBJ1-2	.	CSANVRDSLNYGYTF	TGCAGTGCTAACGTCCGGGACAGCCTAAACTATGGCTACACCTTC
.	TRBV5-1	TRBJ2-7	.	CASSLVSGPPYEQYF	TGCGCCAGCAGCTTGGTGTCGGGGCCTCCCTACGAGCAGTACTTC
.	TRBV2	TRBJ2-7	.	CASSEQQGNYEQYF	TGTGCCAGCAGTGAGCAACAGGGTAACTACGAGCAGTACTTC
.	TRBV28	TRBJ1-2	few	CASSLVGAMGYTF	TGTGCCAGCAGTTTAGTTGGGGCTATGGGCTACACCTTC
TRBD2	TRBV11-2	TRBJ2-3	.	CASSLEGLRTDTQYF	TGTGCCAGCAGCTTAGAGGGACTACGCACAGATACGCAGTATTTT
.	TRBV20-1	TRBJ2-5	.	CSAQDQETQYF	TGCAGTGCTCAGGACCAAGAGACCCAGTACTTC
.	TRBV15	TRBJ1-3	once	CATSKPDSTIYF	TGTGCCACCAGCAAACCCGACAGCACCATATATTTT
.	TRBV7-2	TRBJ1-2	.	CASSLGWTDGYTF	TGTGCCAGCAGCTTGGGGTGGACGGATGGCTACACCTTC
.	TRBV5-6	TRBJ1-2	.	CASSAKGRSYGYTF	TGTGCCAGCAGCGCGAAGGGACGGAGCTATGGCTACACCTTC
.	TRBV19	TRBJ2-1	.	CASSPLLGNSYNEQFF	TGTGCCAGTAGTCCTCTTCTGGGGAACTCCTACAATGAGCAGTTCTTC
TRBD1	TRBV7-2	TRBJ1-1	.	CASSVQGPLMNTEAFF	TGTGCCAGCAGCGTACAGGGGCCGCTAATGAACACTGAAGCTTTCTTT
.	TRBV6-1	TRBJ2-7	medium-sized	CATRWESSYEQYF	TGTGCCACCCGATGGGAGAGCTCCTACGAGCAGTACTTC
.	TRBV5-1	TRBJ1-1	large	CASSLDGRGMNTEAFF	TGCGCCAGCAGCTTGGATGGGAGGGGAATGAACACTGAAGCTTTCTTT